One T cell receptor beta chain is described in this entry. The data were obtained in a study of CD8+ T cells in alopecia areata. PBMCs yielded sorted CD4+ and CD8+ T cells. The V and J ends lost 6 bases and 0 bases respectively, with 11 bases between them. This CDR3 region has 15 residues. CDR1 and CDR2 (germline): MGHRA, YSYEKL. It was cDNA, reverse transcribed from extracted RNA, that served as the sequencing template. Generated by immunoSEQ multiplex PCR, the TCRdb table keeps only in-frame clones and is missing some. The sample lists 150,000 or so clones; around 54% were seen once. V usage is TRBV4-1 and J usage is TRBJ2-2, with a tentative D call TRBD1 (6 bases). The receptor was isolated from a human donor in good health. Specimen: CD4+ T cells sorted from blood. The CDR3 DNA is TGCGCCAGCAGACCTGGACAGTCGAACACCGGGGAGCTGTTTTTT. Residues: CASRPGQSNTGELFF.